This passage covers 3 T cell receptor beta chains from one sample sequenced in a study of cytomegalovirus exposure and HLA in healthy donors. The primer mix had 60 Vbeta and 13 Jbeta primers. The method was immunoSEQ multiplex PCR; TCRdb's version includes in-frame clones alone and lacks a portion of them. The sample lists about 170,000 clones, roughly 80% occurring once. The specimen was PBMCs. These receptors were taken from a female donor in good health and CMV-seronegative.

This chain uses TRBV6-4 with TRBJ2-2; D uncertain. The CDR3 has 14 amino acids. The V end lost 7 bases, the J end lost 0 bases, and 9 bases lay between the germline ends. In germline, CDR1 is MRHNA, CDR2 SNTAGT. DNA of the CDR3: TGTGCCAGCAAAGACATCCCGAACACCGGGGAGCTGTTTTTT. This translates into CASKDIPNTGELFF.

Written as DNA, the CDR3 is TGTGCCAGCAGTGAGGGTCCTAGCGGACTAGCGGGGGGTGGGACCCAGTACTTC. The encoded protein is CASSEGPSGLAGGGTQYF. The V call is TRBV6-1, the J call TRBJ2-5, with 14 bases aligning to TRBD2. This CDR3 region has 18 residues. Germline assignment: CDR1 MNHNS and CDR2 SASEGT. V shed 3 bases, J shed 7 bases, and the junction held 13 bases outside the gene matches.

This clone was counted only a few times. The chain recombines TRBV10-3 with TRBJ1-1; D may be TRBD1 (6 bases). From germline, CDR1 is ENHRY and CDR2 SYGVKD. This CDR3 spans 15 amino acids. Trimming took 3 bases from V and 1 from J, leaving 12 bases between them. CDR3 loop: CAISDPGQSNTEAFF. The CDR3 coding sequence is TGTGCCATCAGTGACCCGGGACAATCGAACACTGAAGCTTTCTTT.